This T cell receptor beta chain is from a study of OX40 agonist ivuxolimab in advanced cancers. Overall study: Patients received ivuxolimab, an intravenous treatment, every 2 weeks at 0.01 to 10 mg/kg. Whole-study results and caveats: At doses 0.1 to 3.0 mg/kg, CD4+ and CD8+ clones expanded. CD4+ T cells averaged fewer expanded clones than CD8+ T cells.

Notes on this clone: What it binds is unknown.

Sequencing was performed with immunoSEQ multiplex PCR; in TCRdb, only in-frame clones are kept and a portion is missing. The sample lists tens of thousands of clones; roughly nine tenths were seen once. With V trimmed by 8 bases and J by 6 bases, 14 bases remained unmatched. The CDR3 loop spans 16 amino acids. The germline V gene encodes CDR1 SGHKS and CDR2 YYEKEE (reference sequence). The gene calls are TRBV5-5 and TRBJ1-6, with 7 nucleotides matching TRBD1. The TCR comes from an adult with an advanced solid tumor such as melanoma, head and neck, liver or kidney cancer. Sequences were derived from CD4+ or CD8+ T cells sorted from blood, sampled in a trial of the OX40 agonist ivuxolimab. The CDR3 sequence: CASTPGQNNPNSPLHF. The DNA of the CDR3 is TGTGCCAGTACGCCGGGACAGAATAATCCTAATTCACCCCTCCACTTT.